A selection of T cell receptor beta chains follows, all from one sample in a study of blood T cell repertoires in COVID-19. Profiled with immunoSEQ multiplex PCR; TCRdb holds only in-frame clones, not every one. This table holds 85,000 to 95,000 clones, approximately 88% found once. The sample comprised peripheral blood. The receptors derive from a man in his sixties with acute or convalescent COVID-19. Each CDR3 is given with its conserved first and last residue. The order of the fields is D gene, clone size, J gene, V gene, CDR3 protein, CDR3 DNA. A D gene is named only where the DNA matches it firmly. Rows give clone size only sometimes, using once, few, many, or a class for an expanded clone.

TRBD2 once TRBJ2-1 TRBV7-2 CASSLRLAEYNEQFF TGTGCCAGCAGCTTAAGACTAGCGGAATACAATGAGCAGTTCTTC
NA once TRBJ1-5 TRBV6-1 CASSEARGAFFQPQHF TGTGCCAGCAGTGAAGCGCGGGGGGCGTTTTTTCAGCCCCAGCATTTT
NA NA TRBJ2-7 TRBV5-1 CASRGLGPNEQYF TGCGCCAGCAGGGGGCTTGGTCCCAACGAGCAGTACTTC
NA few TRBJ1-2 TRBV5-4 CASSLGQGRYGYTF TGTGCCAGCAGCTTGGGGCAGGGCCGCTATGGCTACACCTTC
NA NA TRBJ2-3 TRBV27 CASSLVRALRTDTQYF TGTGCCAGCAGTCTAGTTCGAGCGTTGCGCACAGATACGCAGTATTTT
NA NA TRBJ2-1 TRBV5-1 CASSFLSRYEQFF TGCGCCAGCAGCTTCCTTTCTCGGTATGAGCAGTTCTTC
TRBD1 NA TRBJ1-6 TRBV28 CASSLGGGGSPLHF TGTGCCAGCAGTTTAGGAGGGGGCGGGTCACCCCTCCACTTT
TRBD1 NA TRBJ2-7 TRBV29-1 CSARQGAYEQYF TGCAGCGCCCGACAGGGGGCATACGAGCAGTACTTC
NA NA TRBJ1-5 TRBV29-1 CSVGGDQPQHF TGCAGCGTAGGCGGGGATCAGCCCCAGCATTTT
NA NA TRBJ1-4 TRBV5-1 CASSLAGIAGARDEKLFF TGCGCCAGCAGCTTGGCAGGGATAGCGGGGGCCAGGGATGAAAAACTGTTTTTT
NA NA TRBJ1-5 TRBV2 CASRVGGGHQPQHF TGTGCCAGCAGGGTTGGGGGGGGTCATCAGCCCCAGCATTTT
NA NA TRBJ1-2 TRBV11-2 CASSPRRGGSYGYTF TGTGCCAGCAGCCCGCGGAGGGGAGGTTCGTATGGCTACACCTTC
NA NA TRBJ2-7 TRBV7-8 CASSRVTDTYEQYF TGTGCCAGCAGCCGAGTTACAGATACCTACGAGCAGTACTTC
NA NA TRBJ2-7 TRBV29-1 CSVEGEGLYEQYF TGCAGCGTCGAGGGGGAGGGCCTCTACGAGCAGTACTTC
TRBD1 NA TRBJ2-6 TRBV18 CASSSWDRVSGANVLTF TGTGCCAGCTCATCCTGGGACAGGGTCTCTGGGGCCAACGTCCTGACTTTC
TRBD2 NA TRBJ2-1 TRBV7-2 CASSLVSGRARGNEQFF TGTGCCAGCAGCTTAGTTAGCGGGAGGGCCCGAGGCAATGAGCAGTTCTTC
TRBD1 once TRBJ1-4 TRBV6-5 CASTLGGLFEKLFF TGTGCCAGCACTCTAGGGGGCTTGTTTGAAAAACTGTTTTTT
NA NA TRBJ2-3 TRBV29-1 CSVRQGTDTQYF TGCAGCGTCCGACAGGGCACAGATACGCAGTATTTT
NA NA TRBJ1-5 TRBV5-5 CASSLSGDYSNQPQHF TGTGCCAGCAGCTTGTCAGGGGATTATAGCAATCAGCCCCAGCATTTT
TRBD1 NA TRBJ2-6 TRBV7-2 CASSLPGQGAPGANVLTF TGTGCCAGCAGCTTACCGGGACAGGGGGCTCCTGGGGCCAACGTCCTGACTTTC
TRBD1 NA TRBJ1-3 TRBV6-6 CASTPGGETGNTIYF TGTGCCAGCACCCCAGGGGGCGAGACTGGAAACACCATATATTTT
TRBD1 NA TRBJ1-1 TRBV5-1 CASSQRQGSSNTEAFF TGCGCCAGCAGCCAAAGACAGGGTAGTAGTAACACTGAAGCTTTCTTT
NA NA TRBJ1-2 TRBV6-5 CASTPNWGPNYGYTF TGTGCCAGCACCCCAAATTGGGGGCCCAACTATGGCTACACCTTC
NA NA TRBJ2-5 TRBV5-1 CASSRRQAGETQYF TGCGCCAGCAGTCGTAGGCAGGCTGGAGAGACCCAGTACTTC
TRBD1 once TRBJ2-7 TRBV18 CASSPRQGSYEQYF TGTGCCAGCTCACCCAGACAGGGTTCCTACGAGCAGTACTTC
NA NA TRBJ2-3 TRBV29-1 CSVGEAGDTQYF TGCAGCGTTGGAGAGGCCGGGGATACGCAGTATTTT
NA NA TRBJ1-6 TRBV7-2 CASSLNRSYNSPLHF TGTGCCAGCAGCTTAAACAGGTCCTATAATTCACCCCTCCACTTT
TRBD2 NA TRBJ2-5 TRBV5-1 CASSGRAGGGPETQYF TGCGCCAGCAGCGGACGGGCGGGAGGTGGGCCAGAGACCCAGTACTTC
TRBD1 NA TRBJ2-7 TRBV10-3 CAIRGQGAYEQYF TGTGCCATCAGGGGACAGGGGGCTTACGAGCAGTACTTC
TRBD2 NA TRBJ2-3 TRBV6-4 CASSVSGTSTDTQYF TGTGCCAGCAGTGTAAGCGGGACTAGCACAGATACGCAGTATTTT
TRBD1 NA TRBJ1-2 TRBV5-1 CASSLQQGAEGYTF TGCGCCAGCAGCCTGCAACAGGGGGCTGAGGGCTACACCTTC
NA NA TRBJ2-7 TRBV28 CASSLQGGLVEQYF TGTGCCAGCAGCTTACAGGGTGGATTGGTCGAGCAGTACTTC
NA NA TRBJ1-1 TRBV21-1 CASSKDYRVNTEAFF TGTGCCAGCAGCAAAGACTACAGGGTGAACACTGAAGCTTTCTTT
NA NA TRBJ1-2 TRBV14 CASSKRGGYGYTF TGTGCCAGCAGCAAAAGAGGTGGATACGGCTACACCTTC
TRBD2 NA TRBJ2-7 TRBV27 CASSLTSGVPYEQYF TGTGCCAGCAGTTTAACTAGCGGGGTCCCATACGAGCAGTACTTC
NA once TRBJ2-7 TRBV6-5 CASSRGLGSEQYF TGTGCCAGCAGTAGGGGACTTGGCTCCGAGCAGTACTTC
TRBD1 NA TRBJ1-2 TRBV6-1 CASSESGQGPGYTF TGTGCCAGCAGTGAATCAGGACAGGGGCCCGGCTACACCTTC
TRBD2 few TRBJ2-2 TRBV4-2 CASRRSGGSGELFF TGTGCCAGCAGGCGATCCGGGGGGTCTGGGGAGCTGTTTTTT
NA once TRBJ1-5 TRBV27 CASSFQGINQPQHF TGTGCCAGCAGTTTTCAGGGGATCAATCAGCCCCAGCATTTT
TRBD1 NA TRBJ1-5 TRBV7-8 CASSLAWGTGLTNQPQHF TGTGCCAGCAGCTTAGCGTGGGGGACAGGCCTAACCAATCAGCCCCAGCATTTT
NA NA TRBJ1-4 TRBV5-1 CASSLGRGQTTNEKLFF TGCGCCAGCAGCTTGGGGCGGGGTCAAACAACTAATGAAAAACTGTTTTTT
TRBD1 NA TRBJ1-6 TRBV28 CASSPGQGVYSPLHF TGTGCCAGCAGTCCCGGACAGGGGGTATATTCACCCCTCCACTTT
NA NA TRBJ2-3 TRBV19 CASSIRAGDTQYF TGTGCCAGTAGTATTCGAGCGGGAGATACGCAGTATTTT
NA NA TRBJ2-2 TRBV7-9 CASRPVITGELFF TGTGCCAGCAGGCCAGTGATCACCGGGGAGCTGTTTTTT
NA NA TRBJ2-7 TRBV29-1 CSVRSGAYEQYF TGCAGCGTCCGTAGCGGTGCCTACGAGCAGTACTTC
NA once TRBJ1-3 TRBV11-3 CASSPGGSGNTIYF TGTGCCAGCAGCCCCGGGGGCTCTGGAAACACCATATATTTT
TRBD2 NA TRBJ2-1 TRBV6-5 CASSKGLAGENEQFF TGTGCCAGCAGTAAGGGACTAGCGGGGGAAAATGAGCAGTTCTTC
TRBD2 NA TRBJ2-2 TRBV5-1 CASSLGTSGYTGELFF TGCGCCAGCAGCTTGGGGACTAGCGGGTACACCGGGGAGCTGTTTTTT
TRBD2 once TRBJ2-7 TRBV30 CAWSRTSGLYEQYF TGTGCCTGGAGTAGAACTAGCGGCCTCTACGAGCAGTACTTC
NA NA TRBJ2-7 TRBV7-3 CASSWTPEGGEQYF TGTGCCAGCAGCTGGACACCGGAGGGAGGAGAGCAGTACTTC
NA NA TRBJ1-2 TRBV19 CASSIPGLYGYTF TGTGCCAGTAGTATCCCAGGGCTCTATGGCTACACCTTC
TRBD1 NA TRBJ1-6 TRBV5-1 CASSLVGQGPNSPLHF TGCGCCAGCAGCTTGGTGGGACAGGGCCCCAATTCACCCCTCCACTTT
NA NA TRBJ1-2 TRBV6-2/TRBV6-3 CASSYPEFNYGYTF TGTGCCAGCAGTTACCCTGAGTTCAACTATGGCTACACCTTC
NA NA TRBJ2-5 TRBV29-1 CSVDPPQGGETQYF TGCAGCGTTGACCCTCCGCAGGGAGGAGAGACCCAGTACTTC